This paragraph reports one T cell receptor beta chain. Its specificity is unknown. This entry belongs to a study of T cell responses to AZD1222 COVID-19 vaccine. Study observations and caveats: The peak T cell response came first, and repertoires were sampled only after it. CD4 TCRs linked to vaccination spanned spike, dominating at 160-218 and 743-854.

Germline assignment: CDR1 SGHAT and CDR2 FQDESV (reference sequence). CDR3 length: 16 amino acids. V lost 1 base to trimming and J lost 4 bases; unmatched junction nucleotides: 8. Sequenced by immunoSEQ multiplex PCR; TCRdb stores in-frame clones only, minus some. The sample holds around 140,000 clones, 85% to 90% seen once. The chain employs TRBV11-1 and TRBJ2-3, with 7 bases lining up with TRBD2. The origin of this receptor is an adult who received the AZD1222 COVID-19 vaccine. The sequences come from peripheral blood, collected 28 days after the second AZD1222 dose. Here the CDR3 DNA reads TGTGCCAGCAGCTTAGAACTAGCGAGAGGGGCAGATACGCAGTATTTT. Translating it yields CASSLELARGADTQYF.